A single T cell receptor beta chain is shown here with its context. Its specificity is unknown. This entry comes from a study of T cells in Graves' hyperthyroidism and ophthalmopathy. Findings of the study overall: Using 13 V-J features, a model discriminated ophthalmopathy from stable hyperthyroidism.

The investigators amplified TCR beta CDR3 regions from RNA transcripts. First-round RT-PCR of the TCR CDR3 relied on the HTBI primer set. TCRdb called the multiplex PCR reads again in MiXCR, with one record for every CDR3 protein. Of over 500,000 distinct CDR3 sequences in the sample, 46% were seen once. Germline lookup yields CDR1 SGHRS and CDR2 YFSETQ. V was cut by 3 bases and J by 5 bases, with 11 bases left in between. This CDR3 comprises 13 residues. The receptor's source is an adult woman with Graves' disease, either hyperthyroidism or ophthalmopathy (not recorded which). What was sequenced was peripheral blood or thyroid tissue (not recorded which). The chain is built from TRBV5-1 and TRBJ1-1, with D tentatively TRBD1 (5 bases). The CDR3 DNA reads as TGCGCCAGCAGCTGGAAAGGGGTGACTGAAGCTTTCTTT. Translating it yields CASSWKGVTEAFF.